This T cell receptor (beta chain) was sequenced in a study of blood T cell repertoires in COVID-19. Original data processing: Reference gene primer amplification yielded estimated nucleated cell counts. Data came from immunoSEQ multiplex PCR; TCRdb stores just in-frame clones and leaves some out. The V and J calls and clone size were taken over from that table, and D and trimming were inferred from the DNA. Among roughly 62,000 clones listed, just under 95% were seen once. The CDR3 length is 15 residues. V was clipped by 7 bases and J by 3 bases; unmatched bases: 8. The germline V gene encodes CDR1 SEHNR and CDR2 FQNEAQ (reference sequence).

V usage is TRBV7-9 and J usage is TRBJ2-1, with 8 bases fitting TRBD1. Sequenced sample: peripheral blood. This receptor was obtained from a human donor in a cohort sampled during active COVID-19. CDR3 amino acids: CASIHRDRLYNEQFF. The CDR3 DNA is TGTGCCAGCATCCACCGGGACAGGCTCTACAATGAGCAGTTCTTC.